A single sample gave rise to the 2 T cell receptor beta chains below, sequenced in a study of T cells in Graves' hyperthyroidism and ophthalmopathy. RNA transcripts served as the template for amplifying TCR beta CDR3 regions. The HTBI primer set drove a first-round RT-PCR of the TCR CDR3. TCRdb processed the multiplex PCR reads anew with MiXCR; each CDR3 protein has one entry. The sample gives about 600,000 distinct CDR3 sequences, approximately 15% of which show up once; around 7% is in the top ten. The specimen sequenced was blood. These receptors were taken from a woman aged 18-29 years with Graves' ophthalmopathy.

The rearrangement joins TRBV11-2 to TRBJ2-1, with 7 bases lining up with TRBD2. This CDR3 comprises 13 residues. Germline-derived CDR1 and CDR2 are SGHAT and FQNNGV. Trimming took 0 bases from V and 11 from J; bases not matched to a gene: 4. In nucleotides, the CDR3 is TGTGCCAGCAGCTTAGATCCTAGCGGCAAGCAGTTCTTC. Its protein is CASSLDPSGKQFF.

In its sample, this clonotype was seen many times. CDR3 amino acids: CASSLDAGGGETQYF. The CDR3 DNA sequence: TGTGCCAGCAGCTTAGATGCAGGGGGGGGAGAGACCCAGTACTTC. The V call is TRBV11-2, the J call TRBJ2-5; D tentatively fits TRBD1 or TRBD2 (7 bases each). Trimming removed 0 bases at V and 4 bases at J, with 12 bases between. This CDR3 is built from 15 residues. The germline gives CDR1 SGHAT, CDR2 FQNNGV. The full variable domain, completed using reference TRBV11-2 and TRBJ2-5, is EAGVAQSPRYKIIEKRQSVAFWCNPISGHATLYWYQQILGQGPKLLIQFQNNGVVDDSQLPKDRFSAERLKGVDSTLKIQPAKLEDSAVYLCASSLDAGGGETQYFGPGTRLLVL.